This T cell receptor (beta chain) was sequenced in a study of cytomegalovirus exposure and HLA in healthy donors. Study-wide context: The early release's HLA-typed donors yielded 65 million to 85 million unique TCRs. Membership in the Caucasian-associated ancestry cluster was found for around 81% of fewer than 450 genotyped donors.

Germline lookup yields CDR1 SGHRS and CDR2 YFSETQ. The CDR3 sequence is 14 residues long. Trimming pared 0 bases from V and 1 base from J, leaving 7 bases between. In the PCR, 60 Vbeta and 13 Jbeta primers were used. The data were produced by immunoSEQ multiplex PCR, yet TCRdb's version contains in-frame clones alone and is incomplete. The sample has about 230,000 clones, approximately 84% seen once. The V call is TRBV5-1, the J call TRBJ1-1, with D unclear. This receptor was obtained from a woman aged 40 to 55 in good health and CMV-seronegative. Sequencing used PBMCs. The CDR3 nucleotides read TGCGCCAGCAGCTTGGCCTTGGCGAACACTGAAGCTTTCTTT. Protein: CASSLALANTEAFF.